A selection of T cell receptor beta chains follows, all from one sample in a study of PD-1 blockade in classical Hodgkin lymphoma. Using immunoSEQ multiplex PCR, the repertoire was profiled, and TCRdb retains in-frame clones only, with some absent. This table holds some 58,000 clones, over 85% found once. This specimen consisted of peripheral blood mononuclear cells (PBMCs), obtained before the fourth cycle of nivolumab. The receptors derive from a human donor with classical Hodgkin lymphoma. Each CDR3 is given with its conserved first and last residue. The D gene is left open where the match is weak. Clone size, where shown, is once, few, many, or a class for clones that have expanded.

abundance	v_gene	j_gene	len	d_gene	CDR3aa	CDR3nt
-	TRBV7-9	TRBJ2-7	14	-	CASSFKGSAYEQYF	TGTGCCAGCAGCTTTAAGGGTTCGGCCTACGAGCAGTACTTC
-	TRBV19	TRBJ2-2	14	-	CASRNWRNTGELFF	TGTGCCAGTAGAAACTGGAGGAACACCGGGGAGCTGTTTTTT
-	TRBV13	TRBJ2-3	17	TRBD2	CASSHPGTSGARATQYF	TGTGCCAGCAGCCACCCCGGGACTAGCGGGGCCCGGGCCACCCAGTATTTT
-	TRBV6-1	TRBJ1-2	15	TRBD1	CASTPNGQGHYGYTF	TGTGCCAGCACCCCTAATGGACAGGGGCACTATGGCTACACCTTC
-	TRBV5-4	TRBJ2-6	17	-	CASSLVGSYSGANVLTF	TGTGCCAGCAGCTTGGTTGGTTCCTACTCTGGGGCCAACGTCCTGACTTTC
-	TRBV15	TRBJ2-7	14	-	CATSRDLEIYEQYF	TGTGCCACCAGCAGAGATCTCGAAATATACGAGCAGTACTTC
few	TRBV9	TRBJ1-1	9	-	CASSAEAFF	TGTGCCAGCAGCGCCGAAGCTTTCTTT
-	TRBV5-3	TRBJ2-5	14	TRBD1	CARSQDRGRETQYF	TGTGCCAGAAGTCAGGACAGGGGGAGAGAGACCCAGTACTTC
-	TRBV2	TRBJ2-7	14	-	CASKSRTVTYEQYF	TGTGCCAGCAAGTCCAGGACTGTAACCTACGAGCAGTACTTC
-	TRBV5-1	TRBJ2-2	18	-	CASSLGWGSYQNTGELFF	TGCGCCAGCAGCTTGGGCTGGGGTTCTTACCAGAACACCGGGGAGCTGTTTTTT
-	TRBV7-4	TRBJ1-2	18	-	CASSGSTRAARKTYGYTF	TGTGCCAGCAGCGGATCGACGAGAGCAGCGCGAAAGACCTATGGCTACACCTTC
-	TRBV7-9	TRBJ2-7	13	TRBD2	CASATSGGYEQYF	TGTGCCAGCGCGACTAGCGGGGGGTACGAGCAGTACTTC
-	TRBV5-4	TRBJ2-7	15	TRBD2	CASSTYGTSIYEQYF	TGTGCCAGCAGCACCTACGGGACTAGCATATACGAGCAGTACTTC
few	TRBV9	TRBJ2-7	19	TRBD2	CASSPRPGLAGVGSYEQYF	TGTGCCAGCAGCCCTAGGCCGGGACTAGCGGGAGTCGGGTCCTACGAGCAGTACTTC
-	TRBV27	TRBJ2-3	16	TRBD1	CASSLMGQLYTDTQYF	TGTGCCAGCAGTTTAATGGGACAGCTCTACACAGATACGCAGTATTTT
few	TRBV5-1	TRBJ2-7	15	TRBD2	CASSLAGGTHYEQYF	TGCGCCAGCAGCTTGGCGGGGGGAACACACTACGAGCAGTACTTC
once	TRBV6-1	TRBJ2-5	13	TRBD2	CASRPTSLETQYF	TGTGCCAGCAGGCCGACTAGCCTGGAGACCCAGTACTTC
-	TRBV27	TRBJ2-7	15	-	CASRPSGRNTYEQYF	TGTGCCAGCAGGCCCTCTGGCAGGAATACCTACGAGCAGTACTTC
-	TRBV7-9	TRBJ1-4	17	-	CAIQAGPLVATNEKLFF	TGTGCTATACAGGCAGGGCCCCTAGTTGCAACTAATGAAAAACTGTTTTTT
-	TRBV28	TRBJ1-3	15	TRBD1	CASRRQGASGNTIYF	TGTGCCAGCAGGCGACAGGGGGCCTCTGGAAACACCATATATTTT
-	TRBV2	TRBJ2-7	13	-	CASSGLVLYEQYF	TGTGCCAGCAGTGGACTAGTCCTCTACGAGCAGTACTTC
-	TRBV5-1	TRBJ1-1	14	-	CASSVRGGNTEAFF	TGCGCCAGCAGCGTCCGGGGCGGGAACACTGAAGCTTTCTTT
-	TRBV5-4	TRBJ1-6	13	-	CASRGRNNSPLHF	TGTGCCAGCAGGGGACGGAATAATTCACCCCTCCACTTT
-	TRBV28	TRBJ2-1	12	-	CASSLRLGEQFF	TGTGCCAGCAGTTTACGTCTGGGTGAGCAGTTCTTC
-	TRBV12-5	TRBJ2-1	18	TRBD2	CASGLVLSTSGRENEQFF	TGTGCTAGTGGTTTGGTCCTGTCGACTAGCGGGAGGGAAAATGAGCAGTTCTTC
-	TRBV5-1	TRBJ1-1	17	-	CASSLQGQGRVNTEAFF	TGCGCCAGCAGCTTACAGGGACAAGGTAGGGTGAACACTGAAGCTTTCTTT
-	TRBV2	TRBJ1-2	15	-	CASSEPGAVGAGYTF	TGTGCCAGCAGTGAACCAGGGGCTGTCGGTGCTGGCTACACCTTC
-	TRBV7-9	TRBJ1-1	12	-	CASSLEGAEAFF	TGTGCCAGCAGCTTAGAAGGAGCCGAAGCTTTCTTT
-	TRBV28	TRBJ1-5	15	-	CASSPRSPSGGSKHF	TGTGCCAGCAGCCCCAGGAGCCCGTCGGGGGGTTCGAAGCATTTT
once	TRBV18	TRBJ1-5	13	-	CASSPRQNQPQHF	TGTGCCAGCTCGCCTCGGCAGAATCAGCCCCAGCATTTT
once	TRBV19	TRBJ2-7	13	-	CASSGPPSYEQYF	TGTGCCAGTAGTGGACCCCCCTCCTACGAGCAGTACTTC
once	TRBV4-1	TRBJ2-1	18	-	CASSQDLQGTQPYNEQFF	TGCGCCAGCAGCCAAGATTTGCAGGGGACACAACCCTACAATGAGCAGTTCTTC
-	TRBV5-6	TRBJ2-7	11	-	CASSLEDEQYF	TGTGCCAGCAGCTTGGAGGACGAGCAGTACTTC
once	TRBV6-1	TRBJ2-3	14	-	CASSGTDLTDTQYF	TGTGCCAGCAGTGGAACAGACCTCACAGATACGCAGTATTTT
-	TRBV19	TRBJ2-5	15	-	CASSSQGGIQETQYF	TGTGCCAGTAGTTCCCAAGGGGGTATCCAAGAGACCCAGTACTTC